This T cell receptor (beta chain) was sequenced during a study of T-cell memory formation after mild COVID-19. This clonotype appeared a few times. No antigen is known for it. TCR alpha and TCR beta cDNA libraries with sample barcodes and UMIs came from 5'RACE using constant-segment primers. TCRdb re-derived calls from the 5' RACE reads in MiXCR, one entry per CDR3 protein. Among around 400,000 distinct CDR3 sequences listed, roughly 26% were seen once. This CDR3 is built from 15 residues. Trimming removed 4 bases from V and 7 bases from J, with 22 bases in between. CDR1 GTSNPN and CDR2 SVGIG come from the germline V gene (reference sequence). Findings and caveats of the study: Whereas later expanders leaned CD4+, clones contracting day 15 to 85 showed a balanced CD4/CD8 makeup.

Sequenced input: PBMCs or a T cell subset sorted from them (not recorded which). The J gene is TRBJ1-2, the V gene TRBV30; D gene uncertain. This receptor was obtained from an adult woman who had mild COVID-19 (a few samples of this study predate the infection). Cell type and time point are not known. This chain's CDR3 is CAWKEVGYSSGGYTF. The DNA for the CDR3 is TGTGCCTGGAAAGAAGTAGGGTATTCTAGCGGTGGCTACACCTTC.